These 24 T cell receptor beta chains were all obtained from the same sample, sequenced in a study of vaccination effects on CD4 cells after COVID-19. Which antigens these TCRs recognize remains unknown. Ahead of sequencing, the ViraFEST assay grew antigen-specific CD4+ T cells using viral peptide pools. Following culture for 9 to 11 days, CD4+ T cells were isolated. None of these healthy vaccinees had been infected with SARS-CoV-2 before vaccination. The data were produced by immunoSEQ multiplex PCR, yet TCRdb's version contains in-frame clones alone and is incomplete. Among roughly 24,000 clones, approximately 73% were seen once, and the ten largest hold about 4.6%. The specimen was CD4+ T cells from PBMCs cultured with SARS-CoV-2 spike peptides, collected before COVID-19 vaccination. All receptors derive from a human donor who received a COVID-19 vaccine.

By share of the sample, this clone is medium-sized. This sequence joins TRBV7-2 and TRBJ2-7, with 11 nucleotides matching TRBD1. The germline V gene encodes CDR1 SGHTA and CDR2 FQGNSA. Trimming took 7 bases from V and 6 from J; bases not matched to a gene: 5. The CDR3 extends over 13 amino acids. CDR3 sequence reads: CASKDRGQLEQYF. The CDR3 DNA reads TGTGCCAGCAAGGACAGGGGGCAACTCGAGCAGTACTTC.

The V call is TRBV5-8, the J call TRBJ1-5; D possibly corresponds to TRBD1 (6 bases). V shed 4 bases and J shed 0 bases, with 14 bases lying between them. CDR1 is SGHTS, CDR2 YDEGEE, per germline. The CDR3 contains 16 residues. CDR3 loop: CASSRAGVLSNQPQHF. CDR3 nucleotides: TGTGCCAGCAGCCGGGCAGGGGTGCTTAGCAATCAGCCCCAGCATTTT. The whole variable domain, filled in from reference TRBV5-8 and TRBJ1-5, reads EAGVTQSPTHLIKTRGQQATLRCSPISGHTSVYWYQQALGLGLQFLLWYDEGEERNRGNFPPRFSGRQFPNYSSELNVNALELEDSALYLCASSRAGVLSNQPQHFGDGTRLSIL.

This chain connects TRBV2 to TRBJ2-7; D uncertain. There are 14 residues in the CDR3. The germline V and J ends were trimmed by 6 bases and 2 bases, with 14 bases remaining between them. Per germline, CDR1 SNHLY and CDR2 FYNNEI. The DNA of the CDR3 is TGTGCCAGCAGGACGACACGGGCTGCCTACGAGCAGTACTTC. Translation: CASRTTRAAYEQYF.

V is TRBV5-8 and J is TRBJ1-5; a possible D gene is TRBD1 (6 bases). The CDR3 totals 14 residues. CDR1 SGHTS and CDR2 YDEGEE come from the germline V gene. Deletions cut 1 base from V and 6 bases from J, with 11 bases between. CDR3 nucleotides: TGTGCCAGCAGCTTGCTGGCAGGGGTTCAGCCCCAGCATTTT. Protein: CASSLLAGVQPQHF. Filled out from reference TRBV5-8 and TRBJ1-5, the complete variable domain reads EAGVTQSPTHLIKTRGQQATLRCSPISGHTSVYWYQQALGLGLQFLLWYDEGEERNRGNFPPRFSGRQFPNYSSELNVNALELEDSALYLCASSLLAGVQPQHFGDGTRLSIL.

This clone was detected only a few times. The CDR3 is CSVEYTVLGPQHF. The DNA for the CDR3 is TGCAGCGTTGAATATACGGTCTTGGGGCCCCAGCATTTT. V gene TRBV29-1 combines with J gene TRBJ1-5, with D unclear. Trimming took off 2 bases at V and 9 bases at J, with 14 bases between the two ends. Germline CDR1 and CDR2: SQVTM and ANQGSEA. CDR3 length equals 13 residues.

This clone turned up a few times. V usage is TRBV5-1 and J usage is TRBJ2-7; D is unresolved. CDR3 length: 14 residues. CDR1 is SGHRS and CDR2 is YFSETQ in the germline V gene. With 1 base removed from V and 1 base from J, the gap between germline ends came to 9 bases. The CDR3 sequence is CASSLRTVSYEQYF. The CDR3, as DNA: TGCGCCAGCAGCTTGAGAACGGTATCCTACGAGCAGTACTTC. The whole variable domain, remainder taken from reference TRBV5-1 and TRBJ2-7, is KAGVTQTPRYLIKTRGQQVTLSCSPISGHRSVSWYQQTPGQGLQFLFEYFSETQRNKGNFPGRFSGRQFSNSRSEMNVSTLELGDSALYLCASSLRTVSYEQYFGPGTRLTVT.

The V call is TRBV5-4, the J call TRBJ2-7; no reliable D call. The CDR3 totals 11 residues. The V gene lost 3 bases and the J gene lost 4 bases, with 5 bases spanning the gap. Per germline, CDR1 SGHNT and CDR2 YYREEE (reference sequence). CDR3 bases: TGTGCCAGCAGCTCAACTTACGAGCAGTACTTC. Translated, it gives CASSSTYEQYF.

The rearrangement links TRBV9 to TRBJ1-2; 7 bases map to TRBD1. CDR3 length equals 14 residues. V was pared by 4 bases and J by 8 bases, with 11 bases of the junction left unmatched. Germline CDR1 is SGDLS and CDR2 is YYNGEE. CDR3 in DNA: TGTGCCAGCAGCCCTTCCCCAGGGGGAAGGGGCTACACCTTC. Residues: CASSPSPGGRGYTF.

This clone was seen only once. The chain combines TRBV6-5 with TRBJ2-7; 10 bases match TRBD1. The V and J ends lost 2 bases and 5 bases, in that order; junction bases with no gene match: 3. This CDR3 has 14 residues. CDR1 is MNHEY and CDR2 is SVGAGI in the germline V gene. The CDR3: CASSYRDRGNEQYF. CDR3 DNA sequence: TGTGCCAGCAGTTACCGGGACAGGGGCAACGAGCAGTACTTC.

CDR3 nucleotide sequence: TGTGCCAGCAGTGTCAACGACCCGAGGGGGAATGAAAAACTGTTTTTT. As protein: CASSVNDPRGNEKLFF. The genes are TRBV6-1 and TRBJ1-4; tentatively, D is TRBD1 (6 bases). This CDR3 is built from 16 residues. Germline V gene lookup returns CDR1 MNHNS and CDR2 SASEGT. The V gene lost 4 bases and the J gene lost 5 bases, with 17 bases spanning the gap.

The table lists this clone with a count of one. The chain is built from TRBV6-5 and TRBJ1-1; D call uncertain. Germline CDR1 reads MNHEY; CDR2 reads SVGAGI. The CDR3 spans 14 residues. The V end was cut by 0 bases, the J end by 6 bases, with 11 bases between. The CDR3 coding sequence is TGTGCCAGCAGTTACTCCGGCCACCGGGCTGAAGCTTTCTTT. Translated, it gives CASSYSGHRAEAFF.

V gene TRBV27 combines with J gene TRBJ1-4, with a possible D match to TRBD1 (6 bases). CDR1 is MNHEY and CDR2 is SMNVEV in the germline V gene (reference sequence). CDR3 length: 14 residues. Trimming took 4 bases from V and 15 from J, leaving 21 bases between them. The CDR3 region is CASSSKGQKGGVFF. The CDR3 coding sequence is TGTGCCAGCAGTTCGAAGGGCCAAAAAGGGGGGGTGTTTTTT.

The chain employs TRBV7-2 and TRBJ1-2; 10 nucleotides line up with TRBD1. Trimming removed 2 bases from V and 6 bases from J; junction bases left unmatched: 12. From germline, CDR1 is SGHTA and CDR2 FQGNSA. CDR3 size: 17 residues. The chain's CDR3 is CASSLRPLTGGADGYTF. The CDR3 DNA is TGTGCCAGCAGCTTACGACCCTTGACAGGGGGCGCGGATGGCTACACCTTC.

This chain links TRBV20-1 with TRBJ2-7; no reliable D call. CDR1 and CDR2 from the germline V gene are DFQATT and SNEGSKA (reference sequence). The V and J ends lost 3 bases and 2 bases respectively, with 5 bases between them. CDR3 length equals 11 residues. Here the CDR3 DNA reads TGCAGTGCTAGTGGGACCTACGAGCAGTACTTC. Encoded protein: CSASGTYEQYF.

The J gene is TRBJ1-2, the V gene TRBV5-1; 8 bases map to TRBD1. J lost 8 bases, V lost 4 bases, and 13 bases had no gene match. The CDR3 consists of 15 residues. Germline CDR1 reads SGHRS; CDR2 reads YFSETQ. The CDR3 protein is CASSNLGQGARGYTF. The CDR3, as DNA: TGCGCCAGCAGCAACTTGGGGCAGGGGGCTCGGGGCTACACCTTC.

J is TRBJ2-3 and V is TRBV19; TRBD2 matches at 7 bases. The CDR3 is 14 amino acids. The germline V gene has CDR1 LNHDA and CDR2 SQIVND (reference sequence). V shed 8 bases and J 4 bases; nucleotides not matched to a gene: 9. The CDR3, as DNA: TGTGCCAGTTGTAGGACTAGAGGAGCAGATACGCAGTATTTT. Residues: CASCRTRGADTQYF.

The chain links TRBV10-1 to TRBJ2-7; tentatively, D is TRBD1 (6 bases). Trimming took off 5 bases at V and 5 bases at J, with 13 bases between the two ends. The CDR3 totals 13 residues. Germline V gene data show CDR1 as WNHNN and CDR2 as SYGVQD (reference sequence). The CDR3 is CASSQGSFDEQYF. For the CDR3, the DNA is TGCGCCAGCAGTCAGGGGAGCTTCGACGAGCAGTACTTC.

The chain uses TRBV3-1 (or the pseudogene TRBV3-2) and TRBJ1-1; 8 nucleotides match TRBD1. Germline V gives CDR1 LGHDT, CDR2 YNNKEL (reference sequence). The V segment lost 0 bases and the J segment 6 bases; nucleotides outside the gene matches: 15. The CDR3 loop spans 18 amino acids. The CDR3 DNA sequence: TGTGCCAGCAGCCAAGATTATATTTCAGGAGACAGGGGACCTGAAGCTTTCTTT. Encoded protein: CASSQDYISGDRGPEAFF.

The chain joins TRBV10-1 to TRBJ2-3; possible D gene TRBD1, 5 bases. The CDR3 consists of 14 residues. V was clipped by 5 bases and J by 0 bases, with 9 bases between them. The germline V gene has CDR1 WNHNN and CDR2 SYGVQD (reference sequence). The CDR3 protein is CASSPGYSTDTQYF. The CDR3 DNA reads as TGCGCCAGCAGTCCAGGGTACAGCACAGATACGCAGTATTTT.

This clone was observed a single time. The gene calls are TRBV13 and TRBJ1-2, with D possibly TRBD1 on 5 matching bases. V was trimmed by 1 base and J by 4 bases, leaving 13 bases between them. The CDR3 totals 15 residues. Germline V gives CDR1 PRHDT, CDR2 FYEKMQ (reference sequence). CDR3 region: CASSLAGGGIYGYTF. CDR3 sequence (DNA): TGTGCCAGCAGCTTAGCCGGGGGGGGGATCTATGGCTACACCTTC.

The chain combines TRBV29-1 with TRBJ2-6; D is unresolved. Trimming cost V 3 bases and J 4 bases, with 13 bases left between them. This CDR3 spans 15 amino acids. Germline-derived CDR1 and CDR2 are SQVTM and ANQGSEA. CDR3 protein: CSVEGIESGANVLTF. The CDR3 DNA reads as TGCAGCGTTGAGGGGATTGAATCCGGGGCCAACGTCCTGACTTTC.

This clone has just a few counts. The CDR3, as DNA: TGTGCCAGCAGTTACGGTCAGGGGATGGACTATGGCTACACCTTC. It is translated as CASSYGQGMDYGYTF. The chain uses TRBV6-2 or TRBV6-3 and TRBJ1-2, with D maybe TRBD1 (6 bases). The germline V gene encodes CDR1 MNHEY and CDR2 SVGEGT. V lost 2 bases, J lost 3 bases, and 13 bases lay in between. This CDR3 is built from 15 residues.

The chain carries TRBV20-1 and TRBJ1-4; D is unclear. Per the germline V gene, CDR1 is DFQATT and CDR2 is SNEGSKA (reference sequence). The CDR3 is 12 residues long. The V end lost 3 bases, the J end lost 8 bases, and 10 bases lay between the germline ends. The CDR3 loop reads CSASSTDEKLFF. CDR3 DNA: TGCAGTGCTAGTTCTACAGACGAAAAACTGTTTTTT.

This sequence joins TRBV24-1 and TRBJ2-1, with D possibly TRBD1 on 6 matching bases. This CDR3 contains 16 residues. V lost 4 bases and J lost 3, with 15 bases in between. The germline gives CDR1 KGHDR, CDR2 SFDVKD. The CDR3 bases are TGTGCCACCAGTGACCGTACAGGGAGCCACTACAATGAGCAGTTCTTC. It is translated as CATSDRTGSHYNEQFF.